This entry concerns a single T cell receptor (beta chain). Its matching antigen is unknown. This sample is part of a study of T cells in Graves' hyperthyroidism and ophthalmopathy. Across the study: Sampling of peripheral blood happened at initial diagnosis, prior to any treatment. Study-level findings and limits: Stable hyperthyroidism and ophthalmopathy were separated using 13 V-J signatures.

The study enrolled patients aged 18 to 65 with newly diagnosed hyperthyroidism of under 2 months' duration. Amplification of TCR beta CDR3 regions was performed using RNA transcripts as template. TCR CDR3 underwent first-round RT-PCR with the HTBI primer set. Using its own MiXCR run on the multiplex PCR reads, TCRdb lists one record per CDR3 protein. Here the sample spans around 250,000 distinct CDR3 sequences, about 14% being singletons. Germline V gene lookup returns CDR1 LNHNV and CDR2 YYDKDF (reference sequence). The CDR3 is 21 amino acids. The V gene lost 0 bases and the J gene lost 0 bases, with 24 bases spanning the gap.

This rearrangement joins TRBV15 to TRBJ1-5; TRBD1 is a possible D gene (6 bases). The source material was blood. This clonotype originated in a woman between 35 and 50 years old with Graves' hyperthyroidism that later progressed to Graves' ophthalmopathy. The CDR3 protein is CATSRDRGENDFFYSNQPQHF. CDR3 coding DNA: TGTGCCACCAGCAGAGATAGGGGGGAAAATGACTTCTTTTATAGCAATCAGCCCCAGCATTTT.